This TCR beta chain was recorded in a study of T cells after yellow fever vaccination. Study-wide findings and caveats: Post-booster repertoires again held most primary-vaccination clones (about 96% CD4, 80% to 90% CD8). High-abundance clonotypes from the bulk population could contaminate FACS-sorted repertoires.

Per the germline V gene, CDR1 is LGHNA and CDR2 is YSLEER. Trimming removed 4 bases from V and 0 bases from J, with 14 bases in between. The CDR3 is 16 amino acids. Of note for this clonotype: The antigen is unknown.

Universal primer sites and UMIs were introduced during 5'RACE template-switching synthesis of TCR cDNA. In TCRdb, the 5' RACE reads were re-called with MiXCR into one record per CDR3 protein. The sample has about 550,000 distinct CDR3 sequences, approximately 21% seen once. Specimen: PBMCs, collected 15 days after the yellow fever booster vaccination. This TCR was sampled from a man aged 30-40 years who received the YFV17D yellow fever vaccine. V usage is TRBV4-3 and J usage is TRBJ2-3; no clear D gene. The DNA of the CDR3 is TGCGCCAGCAGCCCTTATCAGGCTACCAGCACAGATACGCAGTATTTT. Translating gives CASSPYQATSTDTQYF.